A selection of T cell receptor beta chains follows, all from one sample in a study of radiation and T cells in renal cell carcinoma. Method: immunoSEQ multiplex PCR; TCRdb's copy keeps in-frame clones and lacks some. This table holds some 150,000 clones, less than 90% found once. The sample was blood, taken from a patient whose treatment included radiotherapy and nephrectomy. The source of these receptors is a woman between 50 and 59 years old with renal cell carcinoma. The CDR3 runs from the conserved cysteine through the conserved F or W. A D gene is named only where the DNA matches it firmly. Rows give clone size only sometimes, using once, few, many, or a class for an expanded clone.

v_call,clone_size,j_call,d_call,cdr3_aa,cdr3_nt
TRBV14,once,TRBJ1-2,NA,CASSQDTPTRSYGYTF,TGTGCCAGCAGCCAAGATACCCCGACTAGGAGCTATGGCTACACCTTC
TRBV13,NA,TRBJ2-5,NA,CASSLVGSAETQYF,TGTGCCAGCAGCTTAGTTGGGTCAGCAGAGACCCAGTACTTC
TRBV6-6,NA,TRBJ2-3,NA,CASSYGRGPDTQYF,TGTGCCAGCAGTTACGGCAGGGGCCCAGATACGCAGTATTTT
TRBV7-2,NA,TRBJ2-3,NA,CASSLFWVDTQYF,TGTGCCAGCAGCTTGTTCTGGGTGGATACGCAGTATTTT
TRBV21-1,NA,TRBJ1-3,NA,CASSEGLISGNTIYF,TGTGCCAGCAGCGAGGGACTCATCTCTGGAAACACCATATATTTT
TRBV5-6,NA,TRBJ2-5,NA,CASSLNGPQETQYF,TGTGCCAGCAGCTTGAATGGCCCCCAGGAGACCCAGTACTTC
TRBV2,NA,TRBJ2-3,TRBD2,CASTYVAGETDTQYF,TGTGCCAGCACCTATGTAGCGGGGGAGACAGATACGCAGTATTTT
TRBV5-5,NA,TRBJ1-6,NA,CASSLADPSNSPLHF,TGTGCCAGCAGCTTGGCGGATCCTAGTAATTCACCCCTCCACTTT
TRBV28,NA,TRBJ2-7,TRBD2,CASSDFNEGSGVYYF,TGTGCCAGCAGTGATTTTAATGAGGGTAGCGGGGTATATTACTTC
TRBV18,NA,TRBJ1-3,NA,CASSPGKDGNTIYF,TGTGCCAGCTCACCAGGGAAGGATGGAAACACCATATATTTT
TRBV6-6,few,TRBJ1-6,TRBD1,CASREPLDRANLHF,TGTGCCAGCAGAGAGCCTCTGGACAGGGCGAACCTCCACTTT
TRBV19,NA,TRBJ1-4,NA,CASSMQGLSEKLFF,TGTGCCAGTAGTATGCAGGGGTTAAGTGAAAAACTGTTTTTT
TRBV27,NA,TRBJ1-2,NA,CASSGGNYGYTF,TGTGCCAGCAGTGGGGGTAACTATGGCTACACCTTC
TRBV7-8,NA,TRBJ1-5,TRBD1,CASSGPGQSDQPQHF,TGTGCCAGCAGCGGACCGGGACAGTCTGATCAGCCCCAGCATTTT
TRBV5-1,NA,TRBJ1-4,NA,CASSLVAKGATNEKLFF,TGCGCCAGCAGCTTGGTGGCAAAGGGAGCAACTAATGAAAAACTGTTTTTT
TRBV6-5,NA,TRBJ2-1,NA,CASSGVDEQFF,TGTGCCAGCAGTGGGGTGGATGAGCAGTTCTTC
TRBV10-3,NA,TRBJ1-6,NA,CAISESQAGDGSPLHF,TGTGCCATCAGTGAGTCCCAGGCCGGTGATGGTTCACCCCTCCACTTT
TRBV18,NA,TRBJ2-2,TRBD1,CASSPRQGADGELFF,TGTGCCAGCTCACCTCGACAGGGGGCAGACGGGGAGCTGTTTTTT
TRBV4-2,NA,TRBJ1-4,NA,CASRGGDNEKLFF,TGTGCCAGCAGGGGGGGTGATAATGAAAAACTGTTTTTT
TRBV9,NA,TRBJ1-2,NA,CASSLRPSYGYTF,TGTGCCAGCAGCTTACGACCCTCATATGGCTACACCTTC
TRBV29-1,NA,TRBJ1-2,NA,CSVEDNEGINYGYTF,TGCAGCGTTGAAGATAATGAGGGAATCAATTATGGCTACACCTTC
TRBV7-8,NA,TRBJ1-2,NA,CASSSRRYGYTF,TGTGCCAGCAGCAGCCGACGGTATGGCTACACCTTC
TRBV5-1,NA,TRBJ2-7,TRBD2,CASSLAGTSGSLFTYEQYF,TGCGCCAGCAGCTTGGCGGGGACTAGCGGGAGCCTATTTACCTACGAGCAGTACTTC
TRBV14,NA,TRBJ2-5,TRBD1,CASSLGRDRVPRTQYF,TGTGCCAGCAGCCTTGGCCGGGACAGGGTCCCTAGGACCCAGTACTTC
TRBV7-2,NA,TRBJ2-7,NA,CASSQGTPGSYEQYF,TGTGCCAGCAGCCAAGGGACCCCAGGCTCCTACGAGCAGTACTTC
TRBV4-2,NA,TRBJ2-2,NA,CASSVNGEGELFF,TGTGCCAGCAGCGTAAATGGGGAGGGGGAGCTGTTTTTT
TRBV14,NA,TRBJ2-7,NA,CASSQERGYEQYF,TGTGCCAGCAGCCAAGAACGGGGCTACGAGCAGTACTTC
TRBV10-1,NA,TRBJ1-1,NA,CASSVNGEGTEAFF,TGCGCCAGCAGTGTCAACGGTGAGGGCACTGAAGCTTTCTTT
TRBV5-1,NA,TRBJ1-4,NA,CASSLGQGIDEKLFF,TGCGCCAGCAGCTTGGGTCAGGGTATCGATGAAAAACTGTTTTTT
TRBV7-8,NA,TRBJ1-5,NA,CASSPHGYQPQHF,TGTGCCAGCAGCCCCCACGGGTATCAGCCCCAGCATTTT
TRBV5-1,NA,TRBJ1-3,NA,CASSLDRSSGNTIYF,TGCGCCAGCAGCTTAGACAGGAGCTCTGGAAACACCATATATTTT
TRBV19,many,TRBJ1-5,NA,CASSIVWRGPQHF,TGTGCCAGTAGTATAGTTTGGAGAGGGCCCCAGCATTTT
TRBV11-2,once,TRBJ2-2,TRBD1,CASSFPTGGSLAGELFF,TGTGCCAGCAGCTTCCCGACAGGGGGCTCACTGGCCGGGGAGCTGTTTTTT
TRBV18,NA,TRBJ1-1,TRBD1,CASSPAGGTEAFF,TGTGCCAGCTCACCCGCAGGGGGCACTGAAGCTTTCTTT
TRBV7-2,NA,TRBJ2-1,TRBD2,CASSRTSSEQFF,TGTGCCAGCAGCCGGACTAGCTCTGAGCAGTTCTTC
TRBV15,NA,TRBJ1-1,NA,CATSRGGTLMNTEAFF,TGTGCCACCAGCAGGGGGGGTACTTTGATGAACACTGAAGCTTTCTTT
TRBV6-6,NA,TRBJ2-7,NA,CASSYAGYYEQYF,TGTGCCAGCAGTTACGCCGGATACTACGAGCAGTACTTC
TRBV30,NA,TRBJ2-7,TRBD1,CARSLGQGGYEQYF,TGTGCCCGGTCGTTGGGACAGGGAGGGTACGAGCAGTACTTC
TRBV9,NA,TRBJ2-7,TRBD1,CASSGQGRDEQYF,TGTGCCAGCAGTGGACAGGGGCGGGACGAGCAGTACTTC
TRBV27,NA,TRBJ2-3,TRBD2,CASTKRGLGTDTQYF,TGTGCCAGCACAAAGCGGGGGTTAGGCACAGATACGCAGTATTTT
TRBV5-1,once,TRBJ1-5,NA,CASSLAEGVGPQHF,TGCGCCAGCAGCTTGGCGGAGGGTGTGGGGCCCCAGCATTTT
TRBV7-9,NA,TRBJ1-3,NA,CASSRSQGASGNTIYF,TGTGCCAGCAGTAGGTCGCAAGGGGCCTCTGGAAACACCATATATTTT
TRBV6-5,NA,TRBJ2-2,TRBD2,CASQGGLAGGRELFF,TGTGCCAGCCAGGGGGGACTAGCGGGTGGCAGGGAGCTGTTTTTT
TRBV19,NA,TRBJ2-7,NA,CASSIAPGKSSYEQYF,TGTGCCAGTAGTATAGCCCCGGGGAAGAGCTCCTACGAGCAGTACTTC
TRBV5-1,few,TRBJ1-1,NA,CASSFGGLDTEAFF,TGCGCCAGCAGCTTTGGGGGACTCGACACTGAAGCTTTCTTT
TRBV30,NA,TRBJ2-1,TRBD1,CAWSLDRGGEQFF,TGTGCCTGGAGCTTGGACAGGGGCGGCGAGCAGTTCTTC
TRBV19,few,TRBJ1-2,NA,CASRADYGYTF,TGTGCCAGTAGGGCGGACTATGGCTACACCTTC
TRBV5-1,NA,TRBJ2-3,TRBD2,CASSFALATSTDTQYF,TGCGCCAGCAGCTTCGCACTAGCGACTAGCACAGATACGCAGTATTTT
TRBV28,NA,TRBJ2-1,NA,CASTLGPPNPNEQFF,TGTGCCAGCACCTTGGGACCTCCGAACCCCAATGAGCAGTTCTTC
TRBV7-2,NA,TRBJ1-3,NA,CASSFNLNTIYF,TGTGCCAGCAGCTTCAACTTAAACACCATATATTTT
TRBV25-1,NA,TRBJ2-1,TRBD2,CASSGGFSYNEQFF,TGTGCCAGTAGCGGGGGCTTCTCCTACAATGAGCAGTTCTTC
TRBV7-9,NA,TRBJ2-7,NA,CASSNAGTGIYEQYF,TGTGCCAGCAGCAACGCCGGGACGGGGATCTACGAGCAGTACTTC
TRBV5-1,once,TRBJ2-1,TRBD1,CASSIGTADEQFF,TGCGCCAGCAGCATCGGGACAGCCGATGAGCAGTTCTTC
TRBV15,NA,TRBJ2-2,NA,CATRAIGSGNTGELFF,TGTGCCACCCGGGCAATCGGTAGCGGAAACACCGGGGAGCTGTTTTTT
TRBV28,NA,TRBJ1-1,NA,CASPGENEAFF,TGTGCCAGCCCGGGGGAGAATGAAGCTTTCTTT
TRBV13,NA,TRBJ1-4,TRBD1,CASSETGGPTNEKLFF,TGTGCCAGCAGCGAGACAGGGGGCCCCACTAATGAAAAACTGTTTTTT
TRBV7-2,NA,TRBJ1-4,NA,CASSPWRGANEKLFF,TGTGCCAGCAGCCCTTGGAGGGGCGCTAATGAAAAACTGTTTTTT
TRBV5-4,NA,TRBJ2-5,NA,CASSFDIGETQYF,TGTGCCAGCAGCTTCGACATTGGAGAGACCCAGTACTTC
TRBV12-5,once,TRBJ2-2,TRBD2,CASWEGGTGELFF,TGTGCTAGTTGGGAGGGTGGCACCGGGGAGCTGTTTTTT